The clone carrying this T cell receptor (beta chain) was recorded a few times. The antigen is not known. This PCR relied on a set of 60 Vbeta primers and 13 Jbeta primers. Assay: immunoSEQ multiplex PCR; the TCRdb copy retains only in-frame clones and omits some. The repertoire holds 200,000 or so clones, with about 86% as singletons. Germline V gene data show CDR1 as MNHEY and CDR2 as SVGAGI. Trimming stripped 6 bases from V and 5 bases from J, with 13 bases between. The CDR3 runs to 13 residues. The data belong to a study of cytomegalovirus exposure and HLA in healthy donors. Study background: Roughly 80 million unique TCRs from HLA-typed donors made up an early data release.

Overall study results and limits: According to reports, the classifier identified cytomegalovirus status with high specificity and sensitivity. In a later analysis, donors in an Asian-associated ancestry cluster reportedly had fewer N-insertions in productive TCRs than the cohort mean. In a later analysis, common viral pathogens appeared linked to several of the most significant clusters.

Input material: PBMCs. This TCR was recovered from a young woman in good health and CMV-seropositive. The rearrangement uses TRBV6-5 and TRBJ2-5; the D is unclear. The CDR3 is CASSPSLRETQYF. The DNA of the CDR3 is TGTGCCAGCAGCCCTAGTTTGAGGGAGACCCAGTACTTC.